The 9 T cell receptor beta chains presented below share a single source sample, sequenced in a study of human CD8 memory T cell subsets. A UMI-labeled 5' RACE approach was the method that produced the TCR beta libraries. From its re-call of the 5' RACE reads, TCRdb lists each CDR3 protein once, without DNA. The sample holds about 12,000 distinct CDR3 sequences. Sequenced sample: CD8+ T cells from PBMCs. The receptors here all came from a human donor in good health.

The chain recombines TRBV7-9 with TRBJ2-7. The germline V gene encodes CDR1 SEHNR and CDR2 FQNEAQ (reference sequence). The CDR3 covers 13 residues. The CDR3 is CASSLSTEYEQYF.

The chain recombines TRBV10-3 with TRBJ2-1; absent DNA, TCRdb's TRBD2 call cannot be checked. The CDR3 is 13 residues long. Germline CDR1 reads ENHRY; CDR2 reads SYGVKD. The CDR3 loop reads CAIRLAENNEQFF.

The chain couples TRBV5-5 to TRBJ1-2. CDR1 SGHKS and CDR2 YYEKEE come from the germline V gene (reference sequence). This CDR3 is 14 amino acids long. CDR3 amino acids: CASSLRSSGWGYTF.

This chain joins TRBV7-9 and TRBJ2-5; without DNA, the TCRdb call of TRBD1 cannot be checked. The CDR3 runs 15 residues. The germline V gene encodes CDR1 SEHNR and CDR2 FQNEAQ (reference sequence). The CDR3 here is CASTLRQGELETQYF.

J is TRBJ2-7 and V is TRBV5-4; the TCRdb call, TRBD2, lacks DNA for checking. The CDR3 runs to 14 residues. Germline assignment: CDR1 SGHNT and CDR2 YYREEE (reference sequence). The CDR3 is CASSLGLAGDEQYF.

Frequency places this clonotype as medium-sized. The V and J genes are TRBV25-1 and TRBJ2-3; the D call from TCRdb, TRBD1, cannot be confirmed without DNA. CDR1 and CDR2 (germline): MGHDK, SYGVNS. The CDR3 length is 14 residues. This CDR3 is CASSGGISTDTQYF.

The J gene is TRBJ2-1, the V gene TRBV5-6. The CDR3 loop spans 13 amino acids. The germline V gene has CDR1 SGHDT and CDR2 YYEEEE. CDR3 sequence reads: CASSLASANEQFF.

The chain uses TRBV7-8 and TRBJ2-1. Germline CDR1 reads SGHVS; CDR2 reads FQNEAQ. This CDR3 contains 13 residues. The CDR3 spells CASTRLTYNEQFF.

The chain has TRBV6-2 or TRBV6-3 and TRBJ2-7; checking the TCRdb D call of TRBD1 is not possible without DNA. The germline V gene encodes CDR1 MNHEY and CDR2 SVGEGT. This CDR3 comprises 14 residues. The CDR3 region is CASNPGQGTYEQYF.